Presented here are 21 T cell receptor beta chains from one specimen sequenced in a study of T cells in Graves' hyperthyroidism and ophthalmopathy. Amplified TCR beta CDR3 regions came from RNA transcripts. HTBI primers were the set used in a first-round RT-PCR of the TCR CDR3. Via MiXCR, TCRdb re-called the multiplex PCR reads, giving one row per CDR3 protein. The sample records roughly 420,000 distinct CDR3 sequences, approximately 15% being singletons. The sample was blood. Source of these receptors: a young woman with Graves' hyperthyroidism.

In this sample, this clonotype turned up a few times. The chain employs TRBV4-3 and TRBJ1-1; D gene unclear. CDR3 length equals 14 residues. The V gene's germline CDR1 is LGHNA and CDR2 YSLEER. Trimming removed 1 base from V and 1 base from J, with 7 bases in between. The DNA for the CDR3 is TGCGCCAGCAGCCAAGTAGAAGGGAACACTGAAGCTTTCTTT. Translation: CASSQVEGNTEAFF.

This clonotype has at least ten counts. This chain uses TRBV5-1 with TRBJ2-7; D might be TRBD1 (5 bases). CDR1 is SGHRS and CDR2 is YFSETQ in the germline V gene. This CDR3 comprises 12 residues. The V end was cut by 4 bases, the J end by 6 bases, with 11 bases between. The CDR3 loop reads CASSLQGAEQYF. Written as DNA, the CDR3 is TGCGCCAGCAGCCTTCAGGGTGCCGAGCAGTACTTC.

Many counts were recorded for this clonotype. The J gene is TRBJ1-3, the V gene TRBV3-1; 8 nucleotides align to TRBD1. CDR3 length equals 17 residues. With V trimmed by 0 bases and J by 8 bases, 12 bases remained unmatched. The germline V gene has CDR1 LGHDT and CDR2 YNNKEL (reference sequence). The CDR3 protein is CASSQDRWTGFTDTIYF. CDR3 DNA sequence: TGTGCCAGCAGCCAAGATCGGTGGACAGGGTTTACGGACACCATATATTTT.

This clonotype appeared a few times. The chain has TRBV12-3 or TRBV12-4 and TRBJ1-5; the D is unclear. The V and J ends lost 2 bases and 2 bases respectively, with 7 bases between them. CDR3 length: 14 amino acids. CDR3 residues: CASSLKEGNQPQHF. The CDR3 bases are TGTGCCAGCAGTTTAAAAGAGGGCAATCAGCCCCAGCATTTT.

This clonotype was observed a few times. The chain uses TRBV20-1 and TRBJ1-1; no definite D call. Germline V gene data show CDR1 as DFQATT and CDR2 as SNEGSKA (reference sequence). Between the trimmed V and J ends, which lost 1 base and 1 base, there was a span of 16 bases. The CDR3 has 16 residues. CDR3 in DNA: TGCAGTGCTAGAGGGGCCCTCCCCATTTGGAACACTGAAGCTTTCTTT. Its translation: CSARGALPIWNTEAFF.

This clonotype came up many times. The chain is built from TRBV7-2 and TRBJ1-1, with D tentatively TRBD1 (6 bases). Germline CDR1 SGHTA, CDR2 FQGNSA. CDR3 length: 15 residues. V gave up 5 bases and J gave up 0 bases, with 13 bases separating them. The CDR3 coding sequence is TGTGCCAGCAGCCCTCAGGGGATTCTGAACACTGAAGCTTTCTTT. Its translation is CASSPQGILNTEAFF.

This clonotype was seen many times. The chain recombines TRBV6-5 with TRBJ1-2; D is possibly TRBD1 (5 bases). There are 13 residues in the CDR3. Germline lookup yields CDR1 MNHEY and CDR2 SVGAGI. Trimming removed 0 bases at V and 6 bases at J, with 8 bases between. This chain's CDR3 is CASSYSRGDGYTF. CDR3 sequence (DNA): TGTGCCAGCAGTTACTCGCGAGGGGATGGCTACACCTTC.

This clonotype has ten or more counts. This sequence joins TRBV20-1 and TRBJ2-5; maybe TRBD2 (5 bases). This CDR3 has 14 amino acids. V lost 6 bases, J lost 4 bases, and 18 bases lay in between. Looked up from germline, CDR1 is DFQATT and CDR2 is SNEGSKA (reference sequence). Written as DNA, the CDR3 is TGCAGTGCCCCAATCCCCCCTAGCACAGAGACCCAGTACTTC. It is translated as CSAPIPPSTETQYF.

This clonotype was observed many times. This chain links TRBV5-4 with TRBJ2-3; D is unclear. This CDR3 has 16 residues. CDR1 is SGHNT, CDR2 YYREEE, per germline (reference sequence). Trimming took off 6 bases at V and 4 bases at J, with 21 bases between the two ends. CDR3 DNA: TGTGCCAGCAAACGTTCAAGTGACAAGGGTTCAGATACGCAGTATTTT. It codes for CASKRSSDKGSDTQYF.

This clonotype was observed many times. As DNA, the CDR3 is TGTGCCAGCAGCTTAGACCCAGCGGGAGGCTTAATGAATACGCAGTATTTT. This sequence encodes CASSLDPAGGLMNTQYF. The gene calls are TRBV11-2 and TRBJ2-3; 9 nucleotides line up with TRBD2. Trimming took 0 bases from V and 7 from J; bases not matched to a gene: 11. Germline values: CDR1 SGHAT, CDR2 FQNNGV. The CDR3 is 17 residues long. The whole variable domain, remainder taken from reference TRBV11-2 and TRBJ2-3, is EAGVAQSPRYKIIEKRQSVAFWCNPISGHATLYWYQQILGQGPKLLIQFQNNGVVDDSQLPKDRFSAERLKGVDSTLKIQPAKLEDSAVYLCASSLDPAGGLMNTQYFGPGTRLTVL.

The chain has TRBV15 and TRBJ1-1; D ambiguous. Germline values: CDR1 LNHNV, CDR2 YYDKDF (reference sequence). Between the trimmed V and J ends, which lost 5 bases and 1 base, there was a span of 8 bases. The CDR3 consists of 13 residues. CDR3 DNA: TGTGCCACCAGCGGTCAGCGGAACACTGAAGCTTTCTTT. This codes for CATSGQRNTEAFF.

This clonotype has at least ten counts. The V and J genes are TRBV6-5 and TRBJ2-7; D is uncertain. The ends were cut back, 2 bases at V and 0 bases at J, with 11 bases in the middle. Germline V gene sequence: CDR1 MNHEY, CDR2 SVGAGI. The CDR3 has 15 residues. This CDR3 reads CASSYLGMSSYEQYF. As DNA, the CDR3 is TGTGCCAGCAGTTACCTTGGAATGAGCTCCTACGAGCAGTACTTC.

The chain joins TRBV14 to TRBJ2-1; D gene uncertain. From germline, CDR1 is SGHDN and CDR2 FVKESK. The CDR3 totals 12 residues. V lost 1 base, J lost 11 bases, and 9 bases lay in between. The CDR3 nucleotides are TGTGCCAGCAGCCAAGGAAGCGCCCAGCAGTTCTTC. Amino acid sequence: CASSQGSAQQFF.

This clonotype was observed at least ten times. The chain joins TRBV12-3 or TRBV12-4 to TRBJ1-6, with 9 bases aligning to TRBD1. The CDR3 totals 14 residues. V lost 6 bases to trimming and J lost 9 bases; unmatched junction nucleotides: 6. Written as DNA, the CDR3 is TGTGCCAGCAGCATTGACAGGGGGAGTTCACCCCTCCACTTT. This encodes CASSIDRGSSPLHF.

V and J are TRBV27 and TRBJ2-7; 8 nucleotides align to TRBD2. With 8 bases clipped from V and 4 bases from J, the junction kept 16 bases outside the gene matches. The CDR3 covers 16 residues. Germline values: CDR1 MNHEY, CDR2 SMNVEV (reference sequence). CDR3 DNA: TGTGCCAGCGGGCCCAACCTAGCGGGCGAAGTATACGAGCAGTACTTC. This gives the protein CASGPNLAGEVYEQYF.

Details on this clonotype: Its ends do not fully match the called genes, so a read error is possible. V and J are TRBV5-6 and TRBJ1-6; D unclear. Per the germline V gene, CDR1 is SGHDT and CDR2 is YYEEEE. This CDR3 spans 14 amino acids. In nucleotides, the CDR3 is TGTGCCAGCCATGGAGCAGTCTATAGTTCACCCCTCCACTTT. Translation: CASHGAVYSSPLHF. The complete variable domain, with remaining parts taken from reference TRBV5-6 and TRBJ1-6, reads DAGVTQSPTHLIKTRGQQVTLRCSPKSGHDTVSWYQQALGQGPQFIFQYYEEEERQRGNFPDRFSGHQFPNYSSELNVNALLLGDSALYLCASHGAVYSSPLHFGNGTRLTVT.

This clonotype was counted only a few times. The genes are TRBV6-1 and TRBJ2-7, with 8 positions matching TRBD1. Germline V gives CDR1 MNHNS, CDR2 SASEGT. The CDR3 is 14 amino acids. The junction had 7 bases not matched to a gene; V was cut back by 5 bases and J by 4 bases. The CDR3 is CASSKRQGTYEQYF. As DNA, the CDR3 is TGTGCCAGCAGTAAGAGACAGGGGACGTACGAGCAGTACTTC.

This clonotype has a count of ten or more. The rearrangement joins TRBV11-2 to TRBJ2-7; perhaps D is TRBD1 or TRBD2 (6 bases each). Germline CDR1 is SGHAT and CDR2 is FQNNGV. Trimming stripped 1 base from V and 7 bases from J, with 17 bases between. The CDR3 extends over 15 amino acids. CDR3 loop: CASSLVGGRRWEQYF. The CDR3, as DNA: TGTGCCAGCAGCTTAGTGGGGGGCAGGCGCTGGGAGCAGTACTTC.

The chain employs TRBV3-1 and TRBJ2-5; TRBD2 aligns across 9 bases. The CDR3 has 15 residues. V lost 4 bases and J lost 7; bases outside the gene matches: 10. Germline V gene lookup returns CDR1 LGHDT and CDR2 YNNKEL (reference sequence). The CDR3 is CASSRGTSRGGTQYF. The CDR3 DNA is TGTGCCAGCAGCCGCGGGACTAGCAGGGGGGGGACCCAGTACTTC.

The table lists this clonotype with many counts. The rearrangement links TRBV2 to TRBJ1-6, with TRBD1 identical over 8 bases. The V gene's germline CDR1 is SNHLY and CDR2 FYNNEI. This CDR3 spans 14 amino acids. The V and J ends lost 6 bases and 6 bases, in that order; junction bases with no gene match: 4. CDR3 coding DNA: TGTGCCAGCAGCGACAGGGGTAGTAATTCACCCCTCCACTTT. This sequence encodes CASSDRGSNSPLHF.

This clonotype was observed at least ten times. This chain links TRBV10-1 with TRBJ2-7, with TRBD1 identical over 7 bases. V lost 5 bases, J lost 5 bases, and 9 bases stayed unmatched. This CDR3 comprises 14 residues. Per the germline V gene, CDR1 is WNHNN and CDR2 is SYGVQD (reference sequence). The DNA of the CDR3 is TGCGCCAGCAGTCGGGACAGTTCCGGCAACGAGCAGTACTTC. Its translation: CASSRDSSGNEQYF.